One and the same sample provided the 30 T cell receptor beta chains below, sequenced in a study of blood T cell repertoires in COVID-19. Libraries were prepared by immunoSEQ multiplex PCR; TCRdb keeps only in-frame clonotypes and omits some of them. The sample holds 200,000 to 300,000 clones; around nine tenths are singletons and the top ten take 3.5% to 4.5%. Sequenced sample: PBMCs or T cells enriched from blood (not recorded which). Receptors were obtained from a woman in her twenties or thirties with acute COVID-19.

The chain joins TRBV18 to TRBJ1-1; 10 positions match TRBD1. The CDR3 is 17 residues long. The V gene end was trimmed by 1 base and the J gene end by 0 bases; junction bases not matched to a gene: 5. Looked up from germline, CDR1 is KGHSH and CDR2 is LQKENI. CDR3 loop: CASSPRGQGVMNTEAFF. The CDR3 bases are TGTGCCAGCTCACCACGAGGACAGGGGGTTATGAACACTGAAGCTTTCTTT.

This chain uses TRBV21-1 with TRBJ1-1. TRBV21-1 is an annotated pseudogene. The CDR3 loop spans 17 amino acids. Here the CDR3 DNA reads TGTGCCAGCAGCGCTTTCAGGGAGGTGGTCTTTTGTACTGAAGCTTTCTTT. Translated, it gives CASSAFREVVFCTEAFF.

This chain joins TRBV30 and TRBJ1-3; possibly TRBD1 for D (5 bases). The CDR3 covers 17 residues. Between the trimmed V and J ends, which lost 2 bases and 2 bases, there was a span of 19 bases. CDR1 is GTSNPN and CDR2 is SVGIG in the germline V gene (reference sequence). CDR3 bases: TGTGCCTGGAGTATCCTCCCGGGGGGTTCTGCTGGAAACACCATATATTTT. The encoded protein is CAWSILPGGSAGNTIYF.

The chain couples TRBV19 to TRBJ2-3; 9 positions match TRBD1. The CDR3 runs 17 residues. Trimming cost V 3 bases and J 3 bases; bases outside gene matches: 10. Germline CDR1 is LNHDA and CDR2 is SQIVND (reference sequence). DNA of the CDR3: TGTGCCAGTAGTATTATCCCGGGACAGGGAATGACAGATACGCAGTATTTT. This encodes CASSIIPGQGMTDTQYF. The full variable domain, its missing parts supplied by reference TRBV19 and TRBJ2-3, is DGGITQSPKYLFRKEGQNVTLSCEQNLNHDAMYWYRQDPGQGLRLIYYSQIVNDFQKGDIAEGYSVSREKKESFPLTVTSAQKNPTAFYLCASSIIPGQGMTDTQYFGPGTRLTVL.

The rearrangement uses TRBV13 and TRBJ2-7; D is unclear. Trimming removed 3 bases at V and 2 bases at J, with 5 bases between. Germline assignment: CDR1 PRHDT and CDR2 FYEKMQ (reference sequence). CDR3 length: 12 amino acids. The CDR3 loop is CASSFRAYEQYF. The CDR3 DNA sequence: TGTGCCAGCAGCTTTCGGGCCTACGAGCAGTACTTC.

The chain combines TRBV9 with TRBJ2-7; D perhaps matches TRBD2 (6 bases). This CDR3 comprises 16 residues. Germline V CDR1 and CDR2: SGDLS, YYNGEE. V was trimmed by 0 bases and J by 7 bases, leaving 20 bases between them. CDR3: CASSVASGPGAGEQYF. In DNA, the CDR3 is TGTGCCAGCAGCGTAGCTTCAGGACCCGGGGCGGGAGAGCAGTACTTC. Variable domain in full (rest from reference TRBV9 and TRBJ2-7): DSGVTQTPKHLITATGQRVTLRCSPRSGDLSVYWYQQSLDQGLQFLIQYYNGEERAKGNILERFSAQQFPDLHSELNLSSLELGDSALYFCASSVASGPGAGEQYFGPGTRLTVT.

The gene calls are TRBV6-6 and TRBJ1-1; 10 bases line up with TRBD1. J gave up 2 bases and V 7 bases, and 10 bases lay outside the gene matches. The CDR3 sequence is 16 residues long. CDR1 MNHNY and CDR2 SVGAGI come from the germline V gene (reference sequence). This chain's CDR3 is CASTELTGGSNTEAFF. DNA for the CDR3: TGTGCCAGCACAGAGCTGACAGGGGGCAGCAACACTGAAGCTTTCTTT.

The rearrangement joins TRBV6-1 to TRBJ2-7; D is perhaps TRBD1 (5 bases). V shed 0 bases and J shed 4 bases, with 10 bases lying between them. Germline CDR1 MNHNS, CDR2 SASEGT. The CDR3 has 14 amino acids. In nucleotides, the CDR3 is TGTGCCAGCAGTGAAGCAGGGGTACTTTACGAGCAGTACTTC. Translated, it gives CASSEAGVLYEQYF.

The chain is built from TRBV19 and TRBJ2-1; TRBD1 is a possible D gene (6 bases). The CDR3 covers 16 residues. The V gene lost 5 bases and the J gene lost 5 bases, with 19 bases spanning the gap. Germline assignment: CDR1 LNHDA and CDR2 SQIVND (reference sequence). CDR3 coding DNA: TGTGCCAGTAGTTTACAAGGGGTGGGGGCCGACAATGAGCAGTTCTTC. It specifies CASSLQGVGADNEQFF.

This clone was seen only once. V is TRBV7-9 and J is TRBJ2-1; D is undetermined. Germline CDR1 and CDR2: SEHNR and FQNEAQ (reference sequence). The CDR3 runs to 14 residues. V was pared by 5 bases and J by 6 bases, with 14 bases between. This CDR3 is CASSPMGWINEQFF. The CDR3 DNA sequence: TGTGCCAGCAGCCCGATGGGCTGGATCAATGAGCAGTTCTTC.

The V call is TRBV19, the J call TRBJ2-3, with 15 bases identical to TRBD2. CDR3 length: 17 residues. CDR1 is LNHDA and CDR2 is SQIVND in the germline V gene (reference sequence). Losses at the gene ends were 6 bases for V and 7 bases for J; bases not matched to a gene: 11. The DNA of the CDR3 is TGTGCCAGTAGACCGGGACTAGCGGGGGGTCGTCCTTATACGCAGTATTTT. It is translated as CASRPGLAGGRPYTQYF. The complete variable domain, with remaining parts taken from reference TRBV19 and TRBJ2-3, reads DGGITQSPKYLFRKEGQNVTLSCEQNLNHDAMYWYRQDPGQGLRLIYYSQIVNDFQKGDIAEGYSVSREKKESFPLTVTSAQKNPTAFYLCASRPGLAGGRPYTQYFGPGTRLTVL.

The gene calls are TRBV4-1 and TRBJ2-7; 8 bases fit TRBD1. This CDR3 has 19 amino acids. Trimming removed 4 bases from V and 5 bases from J; junction bases left unmatched: 22. Germline values: CDR1 MGHRA, CDR2 YSYEKL. Here the CDR3 reads CASSPMGFLLGQGADEQYF. The CDR3 coding sequence is TGCGCCAGCAGCCCTATGGGCTTTCTTCTTGGTCAGGGGGCGGACGAGCAGTACTTC.

This chain joins TRBV5-6 and TRBJ2-3; D is ambiguous. Trimming shortened V by 2 bases and J by 1 base, and 5 bases separated the two germline ends. The CDR3 has 13 amino acids. Germline values: CDR1 SGHDT, CDR2 YYEEEE. This CDR3 reads CASSFLGTDTQYF. The CDR3 nucleotides are TGTGCCAGCAGCTTCCTCGGCACAGATACGCAGTATTTT.

On this clone itself: The same CDR3 is also encoded by other DNA sequences in this sample. The genes are TRBV27 and TRBJ1-1; 7 bases are shared with TRBD1. This CDR3 is built from 14 residues. V gave up 6 bases and J gave up 0 bases; unmatched junction bases: 4. Per the germline V gene, CDR1 is MNHEY and CDR2 is SMNVEV (reference sequence). CDR3 in DNA: TGTGCCAGCAGATTGGACAGGTTGAACACTGAAGCTTTCTTT. It is translated as CASRLDRLNTEAFF.

The gene calls are TRBV19 and TRBJ1-6; the D is unclear. The CDR3 is made up of 13 amino acids. V dropped 3 bases and J dropped 6 bases, with 6 bases sitting between them. CDR1 and CDR2 from the germline V gene are LNHDA and SQIVND (reference sequence). The chain's CDR3 is CASSITGNSPLHF. As DNA, the CDR3 is TGTGCCAGTAGTATTACGGGTAATTCACCCCTCCACTTT.

The V call is TRBV10-3, the J call TRBJ1-5; 9 positions match TRBD1. The germline V gene encodes CDR1 ENHRY and CDR2 SYGVKD. With 6 bases clipped from V and 7 bases from J, the junction kept 13 bases outside the gene matches. This CDR3 spans 16 amino acids. CDR3 in DNA: TGTGCCATCAGCACCCGGGACAGGGAGGTTCAGCAGCCCCAGCATTTT. This gives the protein CAISTRDREVQQPQHF.

This clone has a single count. The chain combines TRBV9 with TRBJ2-1; D is unclear. V was pared by 3 bases and J by 9 bases, with 22 bases between. The germline V gene has CDR1 SGDLS and CDR2 YYNGEE. The CDR3 runs to 16 residues. This CDR3 reads CASSAEFTDWRVEQFF. The CDR3 DNA follows: TGTGCCAGCAGCGCGGAATTCACTGACTGGCGTGTTGAGCAGTTCTTC.

The chain links TRBV7-2 to TRBJ1-2; 7 bases match TRBD1. CDR3 length: 15 residues. J gave up 0 bases and V 5 bases, and 6 bases lay outside the gene matches. Germline CDR1 reads SGHTA; CDR2 reads FQGNSA. CDR3 protein: CASSRSTGTNYGYTF. The CDR3 DNA sequence: TGTGCCAGCAGCAGGTCGACAGGGACTAACTATGGCTACACCTTC.

This rearrangement joins TRBV28 to TRBJ1-5; weak D call: TRBD1 (5 bases). V lost 3 bases and J 0 bases, leaving 9 bases between the germline ends. Germline V gene data show CDR1 as MDHEN and CDR2 as SYDVKM. The CDR3 sequence is 15 residues long. DNA of the CDR3: TGTGCCAGCAGTTTCCAAAGGGGTAGCAATCAGCCCCAGCATTTT. This sequence encodes CASSFQRGSNQPQHF.

V and J are TRBV5-3 and TRBJ1-4; D gene uncertain. TRBV5-3 is an open reading frame whose function is uncertain. Trimming left V 4 bases short and J 0 bases short, with 10 bases between. CDR3 size: 15 residues. CDR3 region: CARSLNTTTNEKLFF. The CDR3, as DNA: TGTGCCAGAAGCCTGAACACGACAACTAATGAAAAACTGTTTTTT.

A single count supports this clone. The CDR3 sequence: CASSLGTGETEAFF. The CDR3 DNA reads TGTGCCAGCAGCTTAGGGACAGGGGAGACTGAAGCTTTCTTT. This chain joins TRBV11-3 and TRBJ1-1; TRBD1 matches 9 bases. V was pared by 1 base and J by 5 bases, with 2 bases of the junction left unmatched. This CDR3 is built from 14 residues. Germline CDR1 SGHNT, CDR2 YENEEA.

The gene calls are TRBV27 and TRBJ1-3; TRBD1 might be the D (5 bases). V lost 4 bases, J lost 0 bases, and 7 bases lay in between. This CDR3 contains 14 residues. Germline values: CDR1 MNHEY, CDR2 SMNVEV (reference sequence). The CDR3 nucleotides are TGTGCCAGCAGTTCGGGGGGCTCTGGAAACACCATATATTTT. Translation gives CASSSGGSGNTIYF.

As for this clone: The sample carries other DNA sequences with the same CDR3. This chain joins TRBV7-2 and TRBJ2-3; 11 positions agree with TRBD2. V gave up 5 bases and J gave up 2 bases; unmatched junction bases: 6. CDR1 is SGHTA and CDR2 is FQGNSA in the germline V gene. The CDR3 is made up of 16 amino acids. CDR3 coding DNA: TGTGCCAGCAGCCCTCTAGCGGGGGGTTCCACAGATACGCAGTATTTT. Its translation: CASSPLAGGSTDTQYF.

This clone appeared a few times. V gene TRBV18 combines with J gene TRBJ1-1; D remains unclear. The CDR3 consists of 13 residues. Germline loops: CDR1 KGHSH, CDR2 LQKENI. The ends were cut back, 2 bases at V and 3 bases at J, with 7 bases in the middle. Written as DNA, the CDR3 is TGTGCCAGCTCACCAAGACGGGACACTGAAGCTTTCTTT. It translates to CASSPRRDTEAFF. Filled out from reference TRBV18 and TRBJ1-1, the complete variable domain reads NAGVMQNPRHLVRRRGQEARLRCSPMKGHSHVYWYRQLPEEGLKFMVYLQKENIIDESGMPKERFSAEFPKEGPSILRIQQVVRGDSAAYFCASSPRRDTEAFFGQGTRLTVV.

In the case of this clone: The same CDR3 also results from other DNA sequences found in this sample. The chain has TRBV30 and TRBJ2-1, with D possibly TRBD2 on 6 matching bases. CDR3 length: 14 amino acids. Deletions cut 4 bases from V and 0 bases from J, with 10 bases between. CDR1 is GTSNPN, CDR2 SVGIG, per germline (reference sequence). The CDR3 loop is CAWNAGSSYNEQFF. CDR3 DNA sequence: TGTGCCTGGAATGCGGGGAGCTCCTACAATGAGCAGTTCTTC.

The chain carries TRBV12-3 or TRBV12-4 and TRBJ1-2; the D is unclear. This CDR3 region has 11 residues. With 5 bases removed from V and 2 bases from J, the gap between germline ends came to 3 bases. The CDR3 here is CASSVNYGYTF. Here the CDR3 DNA reads TGTGCCAGCAGTGTAAACTATGGCTACACCTTC.

The chain links TRBV25-1 to TRBJ1-4; no clear D. Germline values: CDR1 MGHDK, CDR2 SYGVNS. This CDR3 region has 13 residues. V was trimmed by 2 bases and J by 7 bases, leaving 8 bases between them. CDR3 region: CASSEGSLEKLFF. CDR3 in DNA: TGTGCCAGCAGTGAAGGGAGTCTTGAAAAACTGTTTTTT.

The V and J genes are TRBV27 and TRBJ2-1, with TRBD1 matching over 7 bases. Germline values: CDR1 MNHEY, CDR2 SMNVEV (reference sequence). V lost 4 bases and J lost 6; bases outside the gene matches: 6. CDR3 length: 14 residues. CDR3 protein: CASSSPTGINEQFF. The CDR3 bases are TGTGCCAGCAGTTCCCCGACAGGGATCAATGAGCAGTTCTTC.

The chain couples TRBV2 to TRBJ2-1; D not certain. The CDR3 is 13 amino acids. V was clipped by 0 bases and J by 3 bases, with 3 bases between them. Germline CDR1 and CDR2: SNHLY and FYNNEI. CDR3 in amino acids: CASSEAYYNEQFF. DNA of the CDR3: TGTGCCAGCAGTGAAGCGTACTACAATGAGCAGTTCTTC.

The chain uses TRBV2 and TRBJ1-5, with 11 nucleotides matching TRBD1. Germline V gene data show CDR1 as SNHLY and CDR2 as FYNNEI. The CDR3 runs 16 residues. V was pared by 6 bases and J by 2 bases, with 6 bases of the junction left unmatched. CDR3 loop: CASSRTGGTGNQPQHF. For the CDR3, the DNA is TGTGCCAGCAGCCGGACAGGGGGCACCGGCAATCAGCCCCAGCATTTT.